This entry lists 5 T cell receptor beta chains sequenced from one sample in a study of a mutant IDH1 vaccine in newly diagnosed glioma. Specified time point: baseline, week 1 (first vaccination visit). Treatment defined: pre-vaccination baseline after standard-of-care therapy. Method: immunoSEQ multiplex PCR; TCRdb's copy keeps in-frame clones and lacks some. This table has about 88,000 clones, almost 85% appearing once. The sample here was PBMCs, taken from a glioma patient treated with radiotherapy, temozolomide or both. These TCRs come from a man in his forties with glioma. Some clones in this sample may be carry-over from other donors' samples.

This clone was recorded a few times. The chain has TRBV4-2 and TRBJ2-5; possible D gene TRBD2, 6 bases. The germline V gene encodes CDR1 LGHNA and CDR2 YNFKEQ. The CDR3 is made up of 15 amino acids. Trimming cost V 4 bases and J 7 bases, with 19 bases left between them. CDR3 in amino acids: CASSPRGGPVLTQYF. CDR3 nucleotides: TGTGCCAGCAGCCCTCGAGGAGGGCCGGTGCTGACCCAGTACTTC.

J is TRBJ1-2 and V is TRBV5-6, with D unresolved. Germline values: CDR1 SGHDT, CDR2 YYEEEE. The V end lost 2 bases, the J end lost 6 bases, and 14 bases lay between the germline ends. There are 14 residues in the CDR3. CDR3 DNA sequence: TGTGCCAGCAGCTTTAGAGCCGTTCCGGATGGCTACACCTTC. This codes for CASSFRAVPDGYTF.

This clone was observed a few times. The rearrangement joins TRBV30 to TRBJ1-5, with 11 bases aligning to TRBD1. The CDR3 loop spans 14 amino acids. Trimming at V came to 5 bases and at J to 3 bases, leaving 3 bases not matched to a gene. Germline CDR1 reads GTSNPN; CDR2 reads SVGIG (reference sequence). CDR3 sequence: CAWRGQGANQPQHF. In DNA form, the CDR3 reads TGTGCCTGGCGCGGACAGGGGGCCAATCAGCCCCAGCATTTT.

This chain connects TRBV7-2 to TRBJ1-6, with a tentative D call TRBD1 (5 bases). V was clipped by 5 bases and J by 13 bases, with 18 bases between them. The CDR3 sequence is 14 residues long. Germline lookup yields CDR1 SGHTA and CDR2 FQGNSA. CDR3 in amino acids: CASSRPGPGIPLHF. CDR3 sequence (DNA): TGTGCCAGCAGCCGACCGGGACCAGGAATTCCCCTCCACTTT.

In DNA form, the CDR3 reads TGCGCCAGCAGCCATCCGGGACAGGGGGCTCAGTACTTC. This codes for CASSHPGQGAQYF. This chain joins TRBV4-1 and TRBJ2-7; TRBD1 aligns across 12 bases. The CDR3 totals 13 residues. J gave up 10 bases and V 3 bases, and 4 bases lay outside the gene matches. Germline CDR1 and CDR2: MGHRA and YSYEKL.